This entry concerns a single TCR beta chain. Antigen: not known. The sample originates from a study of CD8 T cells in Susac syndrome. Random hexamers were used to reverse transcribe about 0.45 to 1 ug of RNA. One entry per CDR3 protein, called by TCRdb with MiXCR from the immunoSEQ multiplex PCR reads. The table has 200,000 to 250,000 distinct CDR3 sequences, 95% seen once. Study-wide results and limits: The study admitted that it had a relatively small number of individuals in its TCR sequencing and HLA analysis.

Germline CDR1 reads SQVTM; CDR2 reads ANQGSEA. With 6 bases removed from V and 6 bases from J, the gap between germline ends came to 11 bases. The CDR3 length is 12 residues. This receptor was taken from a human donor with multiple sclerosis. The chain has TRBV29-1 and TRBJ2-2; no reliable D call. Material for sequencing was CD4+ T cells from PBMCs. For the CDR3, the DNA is TGCAGCGTCCGACGAGGTCCCGGGGAGCTGTTTTTT. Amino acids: CSVRRGPGELFF.